The T cell receptor beta chain described here comes from a study of vaccination and CD4 T cells after COVID-19. Study context: The stimulating agents, overlapping spike peptides, came from SARS-CoV-2, HCoV-NL63, HCoV-OC43 and HCoV-229E.

The assay that was used to sequence DNA from cultured CD4+ T cells was the Oncomine TCR Beta short-read assay. TCRdb processed the PCR reads anew with MiXCR; each CDR3 protein has one entry. The sample yields approximately 26,000 distinct CDR3 sequences, about 39% seen once. Sample treatment: roughly 11-day PBMC culture with coronavirus spike peptide pools or control peptides (ViraFEST assay). Each of days 3 and 7 saw half the medium replaced by fresh IL-2 medium. Study-level findings and limits: Median counts of SARS-CoV-2-reactive clonotypes increased from roughly 19 to 38; this difference was not significant.

J was trimmed by 7 bases and V by 3 bases; bases with no gene match: 9. CDR1 is LGHDT, CDR2 YNNKEL, per germline (reference sequence). CDR3 length: 16 amino acids. In regard to this clonotype: Its antigen is not known.

The chain is built from TRBV3-1 and TRBJ1-6; 7 bases fit TRBD1. The sequence came from a human donor who had recovered from COVID-19. The sample comprised CD4+ T cells from blood, cultured in vitro. The CDR3 nucleotides are TGTGCCAGCAGCCACCCCGCGGACAGGTTCAATTCACCCCTCCACTTT. Its translation is CASSHPADRFNSPLHF. The variable domain in full, with the rest retrieved from reference TRBV3-1 and TRBJ1-6, is DTAVSQTPKYLVTQMGNDKSIKCEQNLGHDTMYWYKQDSKKFLKIMFSYNNKELIINETVPNRFSPKSPDKAHLNLHINSLELGDSAVYFCASSHPADRFNSPLHFGNGTRLTVT.